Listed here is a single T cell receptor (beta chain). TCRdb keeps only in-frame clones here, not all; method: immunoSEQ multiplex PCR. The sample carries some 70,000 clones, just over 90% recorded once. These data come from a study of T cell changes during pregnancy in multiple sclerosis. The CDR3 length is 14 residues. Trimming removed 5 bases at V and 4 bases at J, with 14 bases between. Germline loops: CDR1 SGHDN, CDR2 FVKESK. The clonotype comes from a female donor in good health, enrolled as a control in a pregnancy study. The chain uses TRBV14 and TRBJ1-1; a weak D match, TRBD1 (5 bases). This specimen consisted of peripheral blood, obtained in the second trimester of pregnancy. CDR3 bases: TGTGCCAGCAGCACTGCAGGGTGGGTCACTGAAGCTTTCTTT. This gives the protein CASSTAGWVTEAFF.